What follows are 15 T cell receptor beta chains derived from one specimen sequenced in a study of cytomegalovirus exposure and HLA in healthy donors. Vbeta (60) and Jbeta (13) primers were used in the PCR. Profiling relied on immunoSEQ multiplex PCR, and the TCRdb table lists in-frame clones only, not all of them. The data show 150,000 to 200,000 clones, around four fifths seen once. Source material: PBMCs. The receptors stem from a female donor in good health and CMV-seronegative.

The V call is TRBV5-1, the J call TRBJ1-6, with a weak D call TRBD1 (6 bases). The CDR3 sequence is 14 residues long. Trimming shortened V by 4 bases and J by 5 bases, and 10 bases separated the two germline ends. Per germline, CDR1 SGHRS and CDR2 YFSETQ. CDR3: CASSQRTDNSPLHF. CDR3 sequence (DNA): TGCGCCAGCAGCCAACGGACAGATAATTCACCCCTCCACTTT.

The rearrangement links TRBV4-1 to TRBJ1-4, with 9 positions matching TRBD1. This CDR3 spans 16 amino acids. Germline V gene data show CDR1 as MGHRA and CDR2 as YSYEKL. V lost 0 bases to trimming and J lost 8 bases; unmatched junction nucleotides: 7. The DNA for the CDR3 is TGCGCCAGCAGCCAAGATAGGGGACAGGGCCAAGAAAAACTGTTTTTT. Its protein product is CASSQDRGQGQEKLFF.

V is TRBV9 and J is TRBJ1-2; 7 bases align to TRBD1. Unmatched junction bases numbered 8, after V lost 2 bases and J lost 7 bases. This CDR3 is built from 14 residues. CDR1 SGDLS and CDR2 YYNGEE come from the germline V gene. This CDR3 reads CASSVTEGASGYTF. The CDR3 bases are TGTGCCAGCAGCGTTACGGAGGGGGCGAGTGGCTACACCTTC.

The chain has TRBV11-2 and TRBJ1-1; no reliable D call. V lost 1 base, J lost 1 base, and 10 bases lay in between. The CDR3 contains 15 residues. Germline CDR1 SGHAT, CDR2 FQNNGV. CDR3 DNA: TGTGCCAGCAGCTTAGTCTTGCGGGCGAACACTGAAGCTTTCTTT. Its translation: CASSLVLRANTEAFF.

The V and J genes are TRBV9 and TRBJ2-7; no clear D gene. The CDR3 runs to 13 residues. Germline V gene data show CDR1 as SGDLS and CDR2 as YYNGEE. Trimming stripped 4 bases from V and 5 bases from J, with 13 bases between. CDR3 nucleotide sequence: TGTGCCAGCAGCTCATTCCACATGGACGAGCAGTACTTC. It translates to CASSSFHMDEQYF. Combining the CDR3 with reference TRBV9 and TRBJ2-7 gives the whole variable domain DSGVTQTPKHLITATGQRVTLRCSPRSGDLSVYWYQQSLDQGLQFLIQYYNGEERAKGNILERFSAQQFPDLHSELNLSSLELGDSALYFCASSSFHMDEQYFGPGTRLTVT.

This clone was detected once. This sequence joins TRBV5-8 and TRBJ2-7, with 7 bases that match TRBD1. Looked up from germline, CDR1 is SGHTS and CDR2 is YDEGEE. V trimming: 5 bases; J trimming: 5 bases; junction bases outside the gene matches: 10. CDR3 size: 14 residues. Here the CDR3 DNA reads TGTGCCAGCAGGGAGGCCCCCGACAGGGACGAGCAGTACTTC. The encoded protein is CASREAPDRDEQYF.

The chain recombines TRBV5-1 with TRBJ2-3; D perhaps matches TRBD2 (7 bases). This CDR3 is 16 amino acids long. Germline CDR1 is SGHRS and CDR2 is YFSETQ. V was shortened by 2 bases and J by 3 bases, with 16 bases between the two germline ends. The CDR3 nucleotides are TGCGCCAGCAGCTTCTATCGGGGGGCGAAAACAGATACGCAGTATTTT. This codes for CASSFYRGAKTDTQYF.

The chain couples TRBV4-3 to TRBJ1-2; 7 bases match TRBD1. The ends lost 0 bases at V and 4 bases at J; junction bases unmatched: 5. Looked up from germline, CDR1 is LGHNA and CDR2 is YSLEER. The CDR3 is made up of 15 amino acids. Here the CDR3 reads CASSQDGGQAYGYTF. The CDR3 DNA sequence: TGCGCCAGCAGCCAAGATGGAGGACAGGCCTATGGCTACACCTTC.

The chain links TRBV7-6 to TRBJ2-1, with D uncertain. The length of the CDR3 is 13 residues. Looked up from germline, CDR1 is SGHVS and CDR2 is FNYEAQ. With 1 base removed from V and 4 bases from J, the gap between germline ends came to 5 bases. In DNA form, the CDR3 reads TGTGCCAGCAGCTTAGGACATTACAATGAGCAGTTCTTC. This translates into CASSLGHYNEQFF.

The chain employs TRBV11-2 and TRBJ2-7, with D possibly being TRBD2 (6 bases). Germline V gene data show CDR1 as SGHAT and CDR2 as FQNNGV. This CDR3 region has 14 residues. V lost 1 base, J lost 3 bases, and 10 bases lay in between. Here the CDR3 DNA reads TGTGCCAGCAGCTTAGCGGGACTTAGCTACGAGCAGTACTTC. Its protein product is CASSLAGLSYEQYF.

This chain links TRBV5-4 with TRBJ1-1; 7 bases match TRBD1. V shed 5 bases and J 0 bases; nucleotides not matched to a gene: 7. Germline lookup yields CDR1 SGHNT and CDR2 YYREEE (reference sequence). CDR3 length equals 15 residues. CDR3 loop: CASSRTGTVNTEAFF. As DNA, the CDR3 is TGTGCCAGCAGTCGTACCGGGACAGTGAACACTGAAGCTTTCTTT.

Only a few counts were recorded for this clone. V usage is TRBV19 and J usage is TRBJ2-7; maybe TRBD1 (5 bases). The CDR3 spans 15 residues. Germline values: CDR1 LNHDA, CDR2 SQIVND (reference sequence). The germline V and J ends were trimmed by 3 bases and 3 bases, with 15 bases remaining between them. The CDR3 nucleotides are TGTGCCAGTAGTATCCGAACAGGTGTCTACTACGAGCAGTACTTC. Its protein is CASSIRTGVYYEQYF. The full variable domain, its missing parts supplied by reference TRBV19 and TRBJ2-7, is DGGITQSPKYLFRKEGQNVTLSCEQNLNHDAMYWYRQDPGQGLRLIYYSQIVNDFQKGDIAEGYSVSREKKESFPLTVTSAQKNPTAFYLCASSIRTGVYYEQYFGPGTRLTVT.

The rearrangement joins TRBV15 to TRBJ2-1, with 12 bases identical to TRBD2. This CDR3 is 20 amino acids long. The germline V gene encodes CDR1 LNHNV and CDR2 YYDKDF (reference sequence). Trimming took 0 bases from V and 6 from J; bases not matched to a gene: 15. The CDR3: CATSRDGLAGGWGSSNEQFF. DNA for the CDR3: TGTGCCACCAGCAGAGATGGCCTAGCGGGAGGGTGGGGATCAAGCAATGAGCAGTTCTTC.

The table lists this clone with a few counts. The V and J genes are TRBV28 and TRBJ2-7; a weak D match, TRBD1 (6 bases). CDR3 size: 13 residues. Germline CDR1 and CDR2: MDHEN and SYDVKM. V lost 5 bases to trimming and J lost 3 bases, with 11 bases between them. The CDR3 DNA reads as TGTGCCAGCAGTCCACCGGACAGCTACGAGCAGTACTTC. This encodes CASSPPDSYEQYF.

The gene calls are TRBV30 and TRBJ2-5, with 8 bases matching TRBD1. From germline, CDR1 is GTSNPN and CDR2 SVGIG (reference sequence). Losses at the gene ends were 8 bases for V and 5 bases for J; bases not matched to a gene: 7. The CDR3 has 12 amino acids. CDR3 sequence reads: CAASGGVETQYF. CDR3 bases: TGTGCCGCCTCAGGGGGCGTGGAGACCCAGTACTTC.